The T cell receptor beta chain under discussion was sequenced for a study of Graves' ophthalmopathy and Graves' hyperthyroidism. Study conclusions and caveats: Forecasting of ophthalmopathy progression by the model achieved about 71% sensitivity and roughly 75% specificity. Appearing in blood as well were most expanded thyroid clonotypes above 0.001 frequency.

This clonotype has only one observation. Its antigen remains unknown. The authors diagnosed from clinical symptoms, serum thyroxine, TRAb, thyroid ultrasound and orbital computed tomography. The authors amplified TCR beta CDR3 regions from RNA transcripts. An opening RT-PCR round employed HTBI primers and preceded a second-round multiplex PCR. TCRdb independently ran MiXCR on the multiplex PCR reads; one entry per CDR3 protein. This sample has about 400,000 distinct CDR3 sequences, with around 18% found just once. This clonotype was obtained from a woman younger than 30 with Graves' ophthalmopathy. The sequenced material came from peripheral blood.

The CDR3 coding sequence is TGTGCCACCAGTGATCAACCGGGACAGGGGAGTCCCCTCCACTTT. Translated, it gives CATSDQPGQGSPLHF. The chain recombines TRBV24-1 with TRBJ1-6; 10 nucleotides match TRBD1. This CDR3 region has 15 residues. After removal of 3 bases from V and 13 bases from J, the junction contained 8 bases not matched to a gene. Germline V gives CDR1 KGHDR, CDR2 SFDVKD.